These 12 T cell receptor beta chains share one sample of origin, sequenced in a study of CD8+ T cells in alopecia areata. RNA was extracted and reverse transcribed into cDNA as the sequencing template. Data came from immunoSEQ multiplex PCR; TCRdb stores just in-frame clones and leaves some out. The sample shows about 130,000 clones, approximately 58% of them seen only once. Source: CD4+ T cells sorted from blood, taken at week 0. The receptors shown here come from a human donor with alopecia areata.

The chain joins TRBV5-1 to TRBJ2-3; tentative D call: TRBD2 (6 bases). The germline V gene has CDR1 SGHRS and CDR2 YFSETQ. V was shortened by 4 bases and J by 6 bases, with 12 bases between the two germline ends. The CDR3 consists of 13 residues. In DNA, the CDR3 is TGCGCCAGCAGCCTGGGACTTCGCGATACGCAGTATTTT. Translated: CASSLGLRDTQYF.

This clone was observed a handful of times. The gene calls are TRBV6-6 and TRBJ2-7; D is unclear. The V end lost 4 bases, the J end lost 3 bases, and 16 bases lay between the germline ends. The CDR3 length is 15 residues. Germline CDR1 is MNHNY and CDR2 is SVGAGI (reference sequence). The CDR3 bases are TGTGCCAGCAGTTTCGCGAGTGGGATCCTCTACGAGCAGTACTTC. Amino acid sequence: CASSFASGILYEQYF.

The chain carries TRBV10-3 and TRBJ2-5; no reliable D call. Trimming shortened V by 2 bases and J by 4 bases, and 8 bases separated the two germline ends. Looked up from germline, CDR1 is ENHRY and CDR2 is SYGVKD. CDR3 size: 13 residues. The CDR3 DNA is TGTGCCATCAGTGAGGGGGTAAGAGAGACCCAGTACTTC. Protein product: CAISEGVRETQYF.

The chain carries TRBV4-3 and TRBJ2-7; tentatively, D is TRBD1 (6 bases). This CDR3 contains 15 residues. CDR1 is LGHNA and CDR2 is YSLEER in the germline V gene. V lost 1 base to trimming and J lost 2 bases, with 12 bases between them. The CDR3 reads CASSQGSGATYEQYF. Written as DNA, the CDR3 is TGCGCCAGCAGCCAAGGCTCAGGGGCCACCTACGAGCAGTACTTC.

This chain uses TRBV5-1 with TRBJ1-2, with a possible D match to TRBD1 (6 bases). V shed 4 bases and J shed 6 bases, with 16 bases lying between them. Germline V gene data show CDR1 as SGHRS and CDR2 as YFSETQ. The CDR3 is made up of 14 amino acids. CDR3 amino acids: CASSGTGGAHGYTF. The CDR3, as DNA: TGCGCCAGCAGCGGTACGGGGGGCGCGCATGGCTACACCTTC.

CDR3 loop: CASTQGESVKQPQHF. As DNA, the CDR3 is TGTGCCAGTACCCAGGGGGAATCTGTGAAGCAGCCCCAGCATTTT. The chain links TRBV19 to TRBJ1-5; TRBD1 aligns across 7 bases. The CDR3 is 15 residues long. Germline-derived CDR1 and CDR2 are LNHDA and SQIVND (reference sequence). V lost 7 bases, J lost 7 bases, and 13 bases stayed unmatched.

CDR3 coding DNA: TGCGCCAGCAGCCAGGACAGGAACACTGAAGCTTTCTTT. Its translation is CASSQDRNTEAFF. The chain employs TRBV5-1 and TRBJ1-1, with D possibly matching TRBD1 (6 bases). The CDR3 spans 13 residues. V was cut by 4 bases and J by 1 base, with 8 bases left in between. Per germline, CDR1 SGHRS and CDR2 YFSETQ.

V is TRBV9 and J is TRBJ2-6; TRBD1 matches 8 bases. This CDR3 region has 17 residues. Trimming took 4 bases from V and 0 from J; bases not matched to a gene: 6. Germline assignment: CDR1 SGDLS and CDR2 YYNGEE. The CDR3 sequence: CASSLQGESSGANVLTF. The CDR3 DNA is TGTGCCAGCAGCCTACAGGGGGAGAGCTCTGGGGCCAACGTCCTGACTTTC.

This clone was recorded a few times. The chain combines TRBV2 with TRBJ2-7; 7 bases are a match to TRBD2. The V segment lost 4 bases and the J segment 1 base; nucleotides outside the gene matches: 4. This CDR3 region has 14 residues. Per the germline V gene, CDR1 is SNHLY and CDR2 is FYNNEI. This CDR3 is CASSVGRGSYEQYF. DNA of the CDR3: TGTGCCAGCAGTGTGGGGCGGGGGTCCTACGAGCAGTACTTC. The full variable domain, with the rest looked up from reference TRBV2 and TRBJ2-7, is EPEVTQTPSHQVTQMGQEVILRCVPISNHLYFYWYRQILGQKVEFLVSFYNNEISEKSEIFDDQFSVERPDGSNFTLKIRSTKLEDSAMYFCASSVGRGSYEQYFGPGTRLTVT.

This clone was recorded a few times. The V call is TRBV7-2, the J call TRBJ2-5, with unresolved D. CDR3 size: 13 residues. V shed 3 bases and J shed 1 base, with 6 bases lying between them. Germline V gene lookup returns CDR1 SGHTA and CDR2 FQGNSA. The CDR3: CASSLAFQETQYF. The CDR3, as DNA: TGTGCCAGCAGCTTGGCCTTCCAAGAGACCCAGTACTTC.

The chain couples TRBV7-6 to TRBJ2-1; D ambiguous. The CDR3 extends over 14 amino acids. V was clipped by 0 bases and J by 6 bases, with 9 bases between them. CDR1 SGHVS and CDR2 FNYEAQ come from the germline V gene. The CDR3: CASSLASGSNEQFF. The CDR3, as DNA: TGTGCCAGCAGCTTAGCGTCGGGTAGCAATGAGCAGTTCTTC.

The V gene is TRBV7-8, the J gene TRBJ2-7, with D possibly matching TRBD1 (6 bases). CDR1 is SGHVS, CDR2 FQNEAQ, per germline. The V gene lost 1 base and the J gene lost 0 bases, with 13 bases spanning the gap. The CDR3 extends over 16 amino acids. Here the CDR3 DNA reads TGTGCCAGCAGCTTAGTCGCACAGGGTGGCTCCTACGAGCAGTACTTC. This gives the protein CASSLVAQGGSYEQYF.